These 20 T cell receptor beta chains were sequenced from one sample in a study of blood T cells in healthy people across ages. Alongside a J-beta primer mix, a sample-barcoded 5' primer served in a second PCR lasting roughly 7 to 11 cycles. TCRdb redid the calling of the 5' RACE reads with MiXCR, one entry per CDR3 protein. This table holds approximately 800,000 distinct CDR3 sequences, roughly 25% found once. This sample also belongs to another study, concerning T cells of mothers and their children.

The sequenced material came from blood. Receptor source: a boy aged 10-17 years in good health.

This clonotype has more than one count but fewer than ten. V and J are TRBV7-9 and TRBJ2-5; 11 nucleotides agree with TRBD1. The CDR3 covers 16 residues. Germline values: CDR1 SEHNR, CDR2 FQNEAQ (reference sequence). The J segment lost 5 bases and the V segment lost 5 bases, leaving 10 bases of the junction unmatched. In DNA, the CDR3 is TGTGCCAGCAGCCAAGGGACAGGGGGTGATTTGGAGACCCAGTACTTC. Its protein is CASSQGTGGDLETQYF.

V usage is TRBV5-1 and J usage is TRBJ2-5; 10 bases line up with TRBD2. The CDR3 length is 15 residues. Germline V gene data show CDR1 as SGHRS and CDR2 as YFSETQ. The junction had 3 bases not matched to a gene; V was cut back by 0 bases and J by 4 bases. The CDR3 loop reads CASSLASGRGETQYF. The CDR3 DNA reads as TGCGCCAGCAGCTTGGCTAGCGGGAGAGGAGAGACCCAGTACTTC.

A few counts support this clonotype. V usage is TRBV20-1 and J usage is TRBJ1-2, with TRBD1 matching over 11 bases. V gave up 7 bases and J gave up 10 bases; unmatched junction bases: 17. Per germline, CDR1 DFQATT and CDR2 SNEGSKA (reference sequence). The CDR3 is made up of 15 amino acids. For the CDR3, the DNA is TGCAGTGTCCGGGGGCTTCGAGGACAGGGGGCGGACTACACCTTC. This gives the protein CSVRGLRGQGADYTF.

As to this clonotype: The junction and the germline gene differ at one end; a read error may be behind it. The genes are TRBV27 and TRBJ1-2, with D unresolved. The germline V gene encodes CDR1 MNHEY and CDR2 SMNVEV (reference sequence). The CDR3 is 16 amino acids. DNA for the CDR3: TGTGCCAGCAGTTTTCAATACAACCAAAACCGGTATGGCCACACCTTC. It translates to CASSFQYNQNRYGHTF.

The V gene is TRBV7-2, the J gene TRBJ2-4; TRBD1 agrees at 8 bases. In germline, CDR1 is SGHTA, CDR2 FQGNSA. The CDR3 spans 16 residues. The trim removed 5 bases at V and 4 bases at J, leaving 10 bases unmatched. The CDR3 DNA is TGTGCCAGCAGCCCGGCCGGGACAGGCAGGAAAAACATTCAGTACTTC. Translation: CASSPAGTGRKNIQYF.

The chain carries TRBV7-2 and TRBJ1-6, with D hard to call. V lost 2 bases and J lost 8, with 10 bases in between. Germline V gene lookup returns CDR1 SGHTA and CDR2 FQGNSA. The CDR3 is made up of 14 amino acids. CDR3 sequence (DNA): TGTGCCAGCAGCTTATCGGTGGGATATTCACCCCTCCACTTT. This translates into CASSLSVGYSPLHF. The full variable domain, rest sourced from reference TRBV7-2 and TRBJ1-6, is GAGVSQSPSNKVTEKGKDVELRCDPISGHTALYWYRQSLGQGLEFLIYFQGNSAPDKSGLPSDRFSAERTGGSVSTLTIQRTQQEDSAVYLCASSLSVGYSPLHFGNGTRLTVT.

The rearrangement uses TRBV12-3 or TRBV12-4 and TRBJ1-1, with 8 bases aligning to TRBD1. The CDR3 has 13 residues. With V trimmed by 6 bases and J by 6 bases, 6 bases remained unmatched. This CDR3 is CASRQMTGAEAFF. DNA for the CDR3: TGTGCCAGCAGACAAATGACAGGGGCTGAAGCTTTCTTT.

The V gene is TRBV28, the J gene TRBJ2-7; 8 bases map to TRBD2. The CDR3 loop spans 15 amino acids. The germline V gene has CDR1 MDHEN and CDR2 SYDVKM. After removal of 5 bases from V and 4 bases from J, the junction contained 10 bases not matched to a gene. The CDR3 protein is CASSLAGTSLYEQYF. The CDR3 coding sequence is TGTGCCAGCAGTCTCGCCGGGACTAGTCTATACGAGCAGTACTTC. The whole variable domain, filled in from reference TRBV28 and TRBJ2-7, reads DVKVTQSSRYLVKRTGEKVFLECVQDMDHENMFWYRQDPGLGLRLIYFSYDVKMKEKGDIPEGYSVSREKKERFSLILESASTNQTSMYLCASSLAGTSLYEQYFGPGTRLTVT.

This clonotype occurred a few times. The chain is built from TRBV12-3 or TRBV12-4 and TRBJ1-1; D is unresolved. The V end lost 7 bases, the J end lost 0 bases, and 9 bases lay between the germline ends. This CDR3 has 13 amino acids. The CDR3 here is CASNSGMNTEAFF. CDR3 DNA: TGTGCCAGCAATTCGGGCATGAACACTGAAGCTTTCTTT.

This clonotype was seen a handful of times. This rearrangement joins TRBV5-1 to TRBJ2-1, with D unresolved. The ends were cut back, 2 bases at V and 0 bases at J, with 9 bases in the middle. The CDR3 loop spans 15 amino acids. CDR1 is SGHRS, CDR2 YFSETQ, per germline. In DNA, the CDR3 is TGCGCCAGCAGCTTAGGGCAAATCTCCTACAATGAGCAGTTCTTC. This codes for CASSLGQISYNEQFF.

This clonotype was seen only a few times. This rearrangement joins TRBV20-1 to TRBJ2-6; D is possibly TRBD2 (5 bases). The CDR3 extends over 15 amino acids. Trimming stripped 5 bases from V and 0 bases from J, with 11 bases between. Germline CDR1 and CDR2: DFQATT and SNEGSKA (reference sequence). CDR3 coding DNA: TGCAGTGCTGGAGGACTGAGCTCTGGGGCCAACGTCCTGACTTTC. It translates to CSAGGLSSGANVLTF.

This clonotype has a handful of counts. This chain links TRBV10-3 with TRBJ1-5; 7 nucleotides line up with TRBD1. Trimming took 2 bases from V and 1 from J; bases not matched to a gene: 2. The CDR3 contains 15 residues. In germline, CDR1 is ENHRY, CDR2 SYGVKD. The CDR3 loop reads CAISEEGASNQPQHF. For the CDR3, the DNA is TGTGCCATCAGTGAGGAGGGGGCAAGCAATCAGCCCCAGCATTTT.

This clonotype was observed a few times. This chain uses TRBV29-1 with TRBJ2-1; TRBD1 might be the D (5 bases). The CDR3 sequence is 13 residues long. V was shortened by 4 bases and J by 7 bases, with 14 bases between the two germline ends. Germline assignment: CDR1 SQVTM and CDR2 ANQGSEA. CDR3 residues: CSVVIRVLNEQFF. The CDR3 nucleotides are TGCAGCGTTGTGATCAGGGTATTGAATGAGCAGTTCTTC.

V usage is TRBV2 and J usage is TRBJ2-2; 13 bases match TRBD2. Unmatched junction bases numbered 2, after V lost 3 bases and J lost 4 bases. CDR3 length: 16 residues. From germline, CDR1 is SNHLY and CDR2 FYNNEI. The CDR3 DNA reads TGTGCCAGCAGTGACGGGACTAGCGGGATCACCGGGGAGCTGTTTTTT. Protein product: CASSDGTSGITGELFF.

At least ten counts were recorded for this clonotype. CDR3 sequence reads: CASSEGKTWVPGELFF. As DNA, the CDR3 is TGTGCCAGCAGTGAGGGTAAAACGTGGGTCCCCGGGGAGCTGTTTTTT. The chain combines TRBV25-1 with TRBJ2-2; D is ambiguous. The CDR3 runs 16 residues. Trimming left V 3 bases short and J 6 bases short, with 17 bases between. Germline CDR1 reads MGHDK; CDR2 reads SYGVNS. Combining the CDR3 with reference TRBV25-1 and TRBJ2-2 gives the whole variable domain EADIYQTPRYLVIGTGKKITLECSQTMGHDKMYWYQQDPGMELHLIHYSYGVNSTEKGDLSSESTVSRIRTEHFPLTLESARPSHTSQYLCASSEGKTWVPGELFFGEGSRLTVL.

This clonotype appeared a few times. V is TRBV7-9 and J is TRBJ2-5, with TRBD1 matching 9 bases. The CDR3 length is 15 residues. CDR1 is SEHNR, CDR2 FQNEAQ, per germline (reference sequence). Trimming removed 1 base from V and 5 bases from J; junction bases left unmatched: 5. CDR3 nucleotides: TGTGCCAGCAGCTTAGGGGACAGGGCAGGGGAGACCCAGTACTTC. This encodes CASSLGDRAGETQYF.

The CDR3 DNA reads TGCGCCAGCAGCCAAGATTACCCGAGAGGACAGGGGTCCTACGAGCAGTACTTC. Translation gives CASSQDYPRGQGSYEQYF. The chain employs TRBV4-3 and TRBJ2-7; the match to TRBD1 covers 9 bases. Germline V gives CDR1 LGHNA, CDR2 YSLEER. The V segment lost 0 bases and the J segment 1 base; nucleotides outside the gene matches: 10. This CDR3 is built from 18 residues.

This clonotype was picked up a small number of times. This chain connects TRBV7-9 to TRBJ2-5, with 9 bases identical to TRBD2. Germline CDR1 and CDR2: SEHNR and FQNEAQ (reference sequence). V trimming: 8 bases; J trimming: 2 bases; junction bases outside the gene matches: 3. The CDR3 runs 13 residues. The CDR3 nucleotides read TGTGCCAGCGCGGGAGGGAGGCAAGAGACCCAGTACTTC. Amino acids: CASAGGRQETQYF.

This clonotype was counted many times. For the CDR3, the DNA is TGTGCCAGCAGCCCGGTGGACAGGGCGGGCGAGCAGTACTTC. This codes for CASSPVDRAGEQYF. The chain uses TRBV7-6 and TRBJ2-7; 8 bases line up with TRBD1. V lost 5 bases to trimming and J lost 6 bases; unmatched junction nucleotides: 9. The CDR3 runs to 14 residues. CDR1 is SGHVS and CDR2 is FNYEAQ in the germline V gene.

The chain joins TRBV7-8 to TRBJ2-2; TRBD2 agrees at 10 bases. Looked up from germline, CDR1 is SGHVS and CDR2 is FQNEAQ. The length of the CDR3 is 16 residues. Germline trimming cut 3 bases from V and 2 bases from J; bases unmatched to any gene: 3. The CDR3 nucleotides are TGTGCCAGCAGCTTGAGGACTAGCGGAAACACCGGGGAGCTGTTTTTT. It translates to CASSLRTSGNTGELFF.